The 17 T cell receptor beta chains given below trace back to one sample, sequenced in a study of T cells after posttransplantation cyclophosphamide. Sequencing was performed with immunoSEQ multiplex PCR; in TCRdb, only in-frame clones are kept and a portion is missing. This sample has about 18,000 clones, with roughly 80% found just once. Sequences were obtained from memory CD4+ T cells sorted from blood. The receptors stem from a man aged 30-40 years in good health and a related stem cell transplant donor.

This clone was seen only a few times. The CDR3 region has the DNA TGTGCCAGCAGCTTACCCAGGGGGACCCAGTACTTC. It translates to CASSLPRGTQYF. The chain couples TRBV7-6 to TRBJ2-5, with D possibly matching TRBD1 (6 bases). The V end was cut by 2 bases, the J end by 7 bases, with 8 bases between. The CDR3 extends over 12 amino acids. Germline CDR1 is SGHVS and CDR2 is FNYEAQ.

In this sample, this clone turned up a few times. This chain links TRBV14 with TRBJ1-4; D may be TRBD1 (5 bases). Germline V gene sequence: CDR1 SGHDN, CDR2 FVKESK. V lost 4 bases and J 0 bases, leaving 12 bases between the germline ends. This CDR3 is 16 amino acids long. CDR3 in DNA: TGTGCCAGCAGCCCGGGACTGAAAGCAACTAATGAAAAACTGTTTTTT. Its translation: CASSPGLKATNEKLFF.

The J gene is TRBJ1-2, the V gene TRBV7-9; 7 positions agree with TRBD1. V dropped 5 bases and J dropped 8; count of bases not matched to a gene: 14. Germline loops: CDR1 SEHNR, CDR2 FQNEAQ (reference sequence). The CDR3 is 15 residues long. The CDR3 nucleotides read TGTGCCAGCAGCCTCGGGATGGAGGGGGCTCGGGGCTACACCTTC. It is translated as CASSLGMEGARGYTF.

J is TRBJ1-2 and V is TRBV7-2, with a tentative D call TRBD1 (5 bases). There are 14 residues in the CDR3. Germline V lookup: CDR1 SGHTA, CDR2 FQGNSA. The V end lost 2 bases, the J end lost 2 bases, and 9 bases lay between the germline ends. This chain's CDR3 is CASSLLSGNYGYTF. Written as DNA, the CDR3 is TGTGCCAGCAGCTTATTGTCAGGGAACTATGGCTACACCTTC. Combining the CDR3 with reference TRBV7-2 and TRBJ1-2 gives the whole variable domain GAGVSQSPSNKVTEKGKDVELRCDPISGHTALYWYRQSLGQGLEFLIYFQGNSAPDKSGLPSDRFSAERTGGSVSTLTIQRTQQEDSAVYLCASSLLSGNYGYTFGSGTRLTVV.

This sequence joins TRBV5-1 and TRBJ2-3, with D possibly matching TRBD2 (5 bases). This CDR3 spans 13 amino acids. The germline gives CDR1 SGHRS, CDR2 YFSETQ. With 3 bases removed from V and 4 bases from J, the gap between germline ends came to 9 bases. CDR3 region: CASSWRPPDTQYF. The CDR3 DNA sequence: TGCGCCAGCAGCTGGAGGCCGCCAGATACGCAGTATTTT.

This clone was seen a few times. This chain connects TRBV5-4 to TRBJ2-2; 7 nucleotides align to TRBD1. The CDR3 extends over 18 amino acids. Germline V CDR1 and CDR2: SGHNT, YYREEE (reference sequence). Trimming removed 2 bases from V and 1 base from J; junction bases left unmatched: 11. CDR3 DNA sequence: TGTGCCAGCAGCTTTCCAAGAGGGGGCGTGGAGAACACCGGGGAGCTGTTTTTT. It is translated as CASSFPRGGVENTGELFF.

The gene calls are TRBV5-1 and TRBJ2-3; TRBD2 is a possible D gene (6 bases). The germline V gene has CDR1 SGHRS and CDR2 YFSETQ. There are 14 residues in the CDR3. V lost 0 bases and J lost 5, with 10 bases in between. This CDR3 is CASSLAAGKDTQYF. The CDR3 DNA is TGCGCCAGCAGCTTGGCGGCGGGGAAAGATACGCAGTATTTT.

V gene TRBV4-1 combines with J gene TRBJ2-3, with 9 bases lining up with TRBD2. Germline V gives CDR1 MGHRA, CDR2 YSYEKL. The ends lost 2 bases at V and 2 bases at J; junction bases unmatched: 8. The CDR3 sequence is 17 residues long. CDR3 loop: CASSQKSGGSPTDTQYF. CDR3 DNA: TGCGCCAGCAGCCAAAAGAGCGGGGGGTCCCCCACAGATACGCAGTATTTT.

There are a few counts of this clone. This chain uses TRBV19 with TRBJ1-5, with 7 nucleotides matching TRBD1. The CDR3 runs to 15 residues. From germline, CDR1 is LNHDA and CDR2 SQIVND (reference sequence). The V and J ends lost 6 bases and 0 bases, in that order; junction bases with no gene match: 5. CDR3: CASSPRDSSNQPQHF. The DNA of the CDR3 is TGTGCCAGTAGCCCGCGGGACAGTAGCAATCAGCCCCAGCATTTT.

The CDR3 reads CASLGGTRTDTQYF. The CDR3 nucleotides read TGTGCCTCCCTTGGGGGGACCCGCACAGATACGCAGTATTTT. The chain recombines TRBV6-1 with TRBJ2-3; perhaps TRBD2 as D (6 bases). The V and J ends lost 11 bases and 1 base respectively, with 16 bases between them. CDR1 and CDR2 (germline): MNHNS, SASEGT. This CDR3 spans 14 amino acids.

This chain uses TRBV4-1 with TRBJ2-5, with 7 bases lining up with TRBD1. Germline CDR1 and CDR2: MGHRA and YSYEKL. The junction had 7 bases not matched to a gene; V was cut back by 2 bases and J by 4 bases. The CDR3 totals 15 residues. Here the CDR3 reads CASSQPDRDGETQYF. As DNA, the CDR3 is TGCGCCAGCAGCCAACCAGACAGGGATGGAGAGACCCAGTACTTC.

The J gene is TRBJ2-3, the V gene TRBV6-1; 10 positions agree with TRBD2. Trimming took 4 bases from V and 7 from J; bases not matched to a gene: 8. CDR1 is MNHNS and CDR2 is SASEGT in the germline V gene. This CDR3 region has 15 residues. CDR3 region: CASSGPSGGAYTQYF. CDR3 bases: TGTGCCAGCAGTGGGCCTAGCGGGGGAGCGTATACGCAGTATTTT.

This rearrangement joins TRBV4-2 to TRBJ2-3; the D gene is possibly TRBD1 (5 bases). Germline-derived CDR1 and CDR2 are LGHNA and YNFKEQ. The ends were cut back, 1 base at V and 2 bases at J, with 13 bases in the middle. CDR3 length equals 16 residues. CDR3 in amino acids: CASSQAGQGSTDTQYF. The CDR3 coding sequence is TGTGCCAGCAGCCAAGCTGGGCAGGGATCCACAGATACGCAGTATTTT.

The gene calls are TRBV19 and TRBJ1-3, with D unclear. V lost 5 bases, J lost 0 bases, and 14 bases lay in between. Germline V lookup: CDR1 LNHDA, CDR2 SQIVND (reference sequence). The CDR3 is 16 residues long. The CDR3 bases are TGTGCCAGTAGTTTTACGAAGAGGAACTCTGGAAACACCATATATTTT. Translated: CASSFTKRNSGNTIYF. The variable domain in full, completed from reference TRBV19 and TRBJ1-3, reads DGGITQSPKYLFRKEGQNVTLSCEQNLNHDAMYWYRQDPGQGLRLIYYSQIVNDFQKGDIAEGYSVSREKKESFPLTVTSAQKNPTAFYLCASSFTKRNSGNTIYFGEGSWLTVV.

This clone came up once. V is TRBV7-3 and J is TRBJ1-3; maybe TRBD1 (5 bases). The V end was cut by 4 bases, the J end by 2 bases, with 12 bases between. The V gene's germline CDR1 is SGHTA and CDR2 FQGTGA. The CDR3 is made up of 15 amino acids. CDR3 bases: TGTGCCAGCAGCTCCCAGGGCAGGGCTGGAAACACCATATATTTT. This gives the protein CASSSQGRAGNTIYF.

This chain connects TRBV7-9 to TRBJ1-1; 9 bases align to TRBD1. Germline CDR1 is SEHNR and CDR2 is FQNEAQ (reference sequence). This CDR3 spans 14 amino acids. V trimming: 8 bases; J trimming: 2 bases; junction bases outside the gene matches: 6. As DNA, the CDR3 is TGTGCCAGCGGGACAGGGTTGGGAAACACTGAAGCTTTCTTT. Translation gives CASGTGLGNTEAFF.

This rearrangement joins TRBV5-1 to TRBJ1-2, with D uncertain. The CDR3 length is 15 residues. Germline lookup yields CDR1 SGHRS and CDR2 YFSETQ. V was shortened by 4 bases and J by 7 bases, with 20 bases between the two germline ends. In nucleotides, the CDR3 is TGCGCCAGCAGCCGCCTTGGACCCGGGGATAGTGGCTACACCTTC. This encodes CASSRLGPGDSGYTF. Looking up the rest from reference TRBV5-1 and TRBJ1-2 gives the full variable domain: KAGVTQTPRYLIKTRGQQVTLSCSPISGHRSVSWYQQTPGQGLQFLFEYFSETQRNKGNFPGRFSGRQFSNSRSEMNVSTLELGDSALYLCASSRLGPGDSGYTFGSGTRLTVV.